This TCR beta chain stems from a study of regulatory T cells in long-lasting Graves disease. Described time point: newly diagnosed GD, antithyroid drugs for less than 3 months. PBMCs were the source of the RNA used for TCR sequencing. Arm-PCR of CDR3 regions and iRepertoire HTBI primers were used to build TCR beta libraries. One entry per CDR3 protein results from TCRdb running MiXCR on the multiplex PCR reads. The sample gives some 460,000 distinct CDR3 sequences, under 20% of which show up once; 12% is in the top ten. This clonotype has more than one count but fewer than ten. The same sample was also studied in work on T cells in Graves' hyperthyroidism and ophthalmopathy. That paper notes: Thyroid ultrasound and orbital computed tomography, with clinical symptoms and serum thyroxine and TRAb, informed diagnoses. The study used the HTBI primer set for a first-round RT-PCR of the TCR CDR3.

The sequence derives from a man in his forties with Graves disease. Sample: peripheral blood mononuclear cells (PBMCs), taken at new diagnosis, from a patient treated with antithyroid drugs.

The CDR3, as DNA: TGTGCCAGCACCAAATTTAGCACAGATACGCAGTATTTT. This translates into CASTKFSTDTQYF. The chain joins TRBV6-2 or TRBV6-3 to TRBJ2-3; D not resolved. Germline CDR1 reads MNHEY; CDR2 reads SVGEGT. This CDR3 has 13 residues. Trimming shortened V by 7 bases and J by 0 bases, and 8 bases separated the two germline ends.